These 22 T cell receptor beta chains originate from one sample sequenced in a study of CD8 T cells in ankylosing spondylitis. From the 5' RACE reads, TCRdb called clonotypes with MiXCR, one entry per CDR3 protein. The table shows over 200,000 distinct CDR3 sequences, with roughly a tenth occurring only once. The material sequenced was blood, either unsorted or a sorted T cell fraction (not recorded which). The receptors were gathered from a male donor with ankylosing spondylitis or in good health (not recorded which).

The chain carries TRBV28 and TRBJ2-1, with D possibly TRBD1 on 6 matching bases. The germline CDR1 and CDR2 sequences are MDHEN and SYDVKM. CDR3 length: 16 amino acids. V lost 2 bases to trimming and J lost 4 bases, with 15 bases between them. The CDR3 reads CASSLGDTGTYNEQFF. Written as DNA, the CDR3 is TGTGCCAGCAGTTTAGGGGACACAGGGACATACAATGAGCAGTTCTTC.

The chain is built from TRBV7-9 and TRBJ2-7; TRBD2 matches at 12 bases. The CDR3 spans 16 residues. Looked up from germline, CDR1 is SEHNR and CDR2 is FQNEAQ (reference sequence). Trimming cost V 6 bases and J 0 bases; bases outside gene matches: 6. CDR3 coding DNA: TGTGCCAGCAGTCAGGGACTAGCGGGCCTCTCCTACGAGCAGTACTTC. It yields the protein CASSQGLAGLSYEQYF.

CDR3 in amino acids: CASSVGTGTQPQHF. The DNA of the CDR3 is TGTGCCAGCAGCGTCGGGACAGGGACTCAGCCCCAGCATTTT. The chain combines TRBV5-5 with TRBJ1-5, with 9 bases that match TRBD1. Germline V gene sequence: CDR1 SGHKS, CDR2 YYEKEE (reference sequence). V was clipped by 4 bases and J by 6 bases; unmatched bases: 5. This CDR3 comprises 14 residues.

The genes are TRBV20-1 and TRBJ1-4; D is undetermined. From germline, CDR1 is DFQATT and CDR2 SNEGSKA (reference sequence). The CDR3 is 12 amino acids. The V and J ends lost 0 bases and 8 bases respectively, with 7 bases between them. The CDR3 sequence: CSARDMREKLFF. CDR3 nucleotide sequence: TGCAGTGCTAGAGATATGAGAGAAAAACTGTTTTTT.

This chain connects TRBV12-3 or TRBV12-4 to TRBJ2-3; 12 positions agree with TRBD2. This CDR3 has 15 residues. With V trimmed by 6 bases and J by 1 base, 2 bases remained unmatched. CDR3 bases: TGTGCCAGCAGCAGACTAGCGGGGGGCACAGATACGCAGTATTTT. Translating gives CASSRLAGGTDTQYF.

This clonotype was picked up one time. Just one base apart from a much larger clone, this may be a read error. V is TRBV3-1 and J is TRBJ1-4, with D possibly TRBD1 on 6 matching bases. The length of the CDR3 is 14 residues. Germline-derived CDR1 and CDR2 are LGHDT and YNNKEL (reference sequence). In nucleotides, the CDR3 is TGTGCCAGCAGGCAACAGGGACTTAATGAAAAAGTGTTTTTT. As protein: CASRQQGLNEKVFF.

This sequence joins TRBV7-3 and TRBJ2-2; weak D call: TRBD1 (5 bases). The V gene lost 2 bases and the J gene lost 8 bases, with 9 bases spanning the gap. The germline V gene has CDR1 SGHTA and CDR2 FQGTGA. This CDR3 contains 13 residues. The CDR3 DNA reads TGTGCCAGCAGCTTACTCAGGGAAGGGGAGCTGTTTTTT. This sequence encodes CASSLLREGELFF.

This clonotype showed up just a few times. CDR3 sequence (DNA): TGTGCCACCAGCGGACGCCTTGCAGGGGCTGATGAGCAGTTCTTC. Translated, it gives CATSGRLAGADEQFF. The V and J genes are TRBV15 and TRBJ2-1; D is perhaps TRBD1 (6 bases). V lost 5 bases and J lost 8, with 19 bases in between. The CDR3 spans 15 residues. CDR1 and CDR2 from the germline V gene are LNHNV and YYDKDF (reference sequence).

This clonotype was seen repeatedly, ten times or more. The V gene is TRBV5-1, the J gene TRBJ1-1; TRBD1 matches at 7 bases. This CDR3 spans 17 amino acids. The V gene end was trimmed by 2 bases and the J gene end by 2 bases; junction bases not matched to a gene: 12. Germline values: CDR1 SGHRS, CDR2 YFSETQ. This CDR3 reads CASSFQWTGVLNTEAFF. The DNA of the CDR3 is TGCGCCAGCAGCTTTCAGTGGACAGGCGTACTTAACACTGAAGCTTTCTTT. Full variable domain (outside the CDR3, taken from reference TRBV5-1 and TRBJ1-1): KAGVTQTPRYLIKTRGQQVTLSCSPISGHRSVSWYQQTPGQGLQFLFEYFSETQRNKGNFPGRFSGRQFSNSRSEMNVSTLELGDSALYLCASSFQWTGVLNTEAFFGQGTRLTVV.

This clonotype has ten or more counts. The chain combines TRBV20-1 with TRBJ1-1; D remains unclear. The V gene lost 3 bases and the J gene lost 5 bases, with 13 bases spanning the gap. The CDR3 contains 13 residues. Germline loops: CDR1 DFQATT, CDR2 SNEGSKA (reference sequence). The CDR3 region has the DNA TGCAGTGCTAGTCCTAGCCAGGAAACTGAAGCTTTCTTT. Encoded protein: CSASPSQETEAFF.

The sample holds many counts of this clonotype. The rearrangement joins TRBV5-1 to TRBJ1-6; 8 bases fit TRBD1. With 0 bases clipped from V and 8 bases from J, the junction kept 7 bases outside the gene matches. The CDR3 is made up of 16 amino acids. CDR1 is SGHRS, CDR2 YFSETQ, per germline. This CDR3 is CASSLVQQGGHSPLHF. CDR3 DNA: TGCGCCAGCAGCTTGGTTCAACAGGGGGGGCATTCACCCCTCCACTTT.

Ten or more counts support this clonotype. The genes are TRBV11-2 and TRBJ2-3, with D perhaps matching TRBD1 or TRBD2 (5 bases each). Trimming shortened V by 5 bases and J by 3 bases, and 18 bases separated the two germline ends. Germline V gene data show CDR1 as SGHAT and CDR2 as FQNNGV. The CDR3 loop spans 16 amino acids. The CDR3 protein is CASSPLIGGLTDTQYF. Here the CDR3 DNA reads TGTGCCAGCAGCCCCTTGATTGGGGGATTAACAGATACGCAGTATTTT.

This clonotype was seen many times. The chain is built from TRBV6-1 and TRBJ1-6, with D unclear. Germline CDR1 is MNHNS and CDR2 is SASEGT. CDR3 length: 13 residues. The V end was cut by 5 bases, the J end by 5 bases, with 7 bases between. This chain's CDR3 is CASSITDNSPLHF. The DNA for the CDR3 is TGTGCCAGCAGTATAACAGATAATTCACCCCTCCACTTT.

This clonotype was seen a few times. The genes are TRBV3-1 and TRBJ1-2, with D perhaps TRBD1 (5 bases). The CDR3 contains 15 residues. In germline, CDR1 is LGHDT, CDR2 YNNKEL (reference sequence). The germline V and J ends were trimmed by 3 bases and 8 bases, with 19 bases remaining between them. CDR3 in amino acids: CASSHQAGRAGGYTF. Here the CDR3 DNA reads TGTGCCAGCAGCCATCAGGCGGGCAGGGCGGGAGGCTACACCTTC.

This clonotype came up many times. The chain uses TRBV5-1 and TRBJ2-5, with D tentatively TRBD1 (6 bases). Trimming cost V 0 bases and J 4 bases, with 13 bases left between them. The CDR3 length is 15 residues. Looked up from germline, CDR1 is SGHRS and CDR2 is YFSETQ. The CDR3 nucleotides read TGCGCCAGCAGCTTGGAAGGGCAGACAGGAGAGACCCAGTACTTC. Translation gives CASSLEGQTGETQYF.

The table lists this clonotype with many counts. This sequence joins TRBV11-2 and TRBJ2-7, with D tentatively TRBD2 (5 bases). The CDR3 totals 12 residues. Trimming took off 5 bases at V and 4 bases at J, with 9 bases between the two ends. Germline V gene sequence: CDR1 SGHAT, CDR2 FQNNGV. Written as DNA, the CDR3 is TGTGCCAGCAGCCCCGGGATTTACGAGCAGTACTTC. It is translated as CASSPGIYEQYF.

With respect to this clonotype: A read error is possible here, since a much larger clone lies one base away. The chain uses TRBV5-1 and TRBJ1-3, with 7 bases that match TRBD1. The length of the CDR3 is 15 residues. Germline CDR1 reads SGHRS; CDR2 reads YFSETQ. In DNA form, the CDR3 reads TGCGCCAGCAGCGAGGGACAGTACTCTGGAAACACCATATGTTTT. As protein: CASSEGQYSGNTICF.

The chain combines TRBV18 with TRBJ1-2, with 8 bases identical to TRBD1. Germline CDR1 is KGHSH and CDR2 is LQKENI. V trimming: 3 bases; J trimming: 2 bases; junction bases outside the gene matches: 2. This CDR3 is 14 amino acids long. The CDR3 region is CASSPGQENYGYTF. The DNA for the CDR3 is TGTGCCAGCTCACCGGGACAGGAAAACTATGGCTACACCTTC. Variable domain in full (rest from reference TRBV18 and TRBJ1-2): NAGVMQNPRHLVRRRGQEARLRCSPMKGHSHVYWYRQLPEEGLKFMVYLQKENIIDESGMPKERFSAEFPKEGPSILRIQQVVRGDSAAYFCASSPGQENYGYTFGSGTRLTVV.

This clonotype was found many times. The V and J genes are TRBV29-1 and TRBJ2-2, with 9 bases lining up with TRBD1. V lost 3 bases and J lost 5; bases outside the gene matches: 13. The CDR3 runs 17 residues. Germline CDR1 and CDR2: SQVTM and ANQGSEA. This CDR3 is CSVDPALGTGRTGELFF. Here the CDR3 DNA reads TGCAGCGTTGATCCAGCCCTCGGGACAGGGAGGACCGGGGAGCTGTTTTTT.

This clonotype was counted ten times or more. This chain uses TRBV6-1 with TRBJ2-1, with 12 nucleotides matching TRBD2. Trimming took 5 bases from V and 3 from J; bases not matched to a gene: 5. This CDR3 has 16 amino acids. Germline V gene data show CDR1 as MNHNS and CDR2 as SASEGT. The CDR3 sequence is CASSRRLAGDYNEQFF. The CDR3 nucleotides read TGTGCCAGCAGTCGACGACTAGCGGGGGACTACAATGAGCAGTTCTTC.

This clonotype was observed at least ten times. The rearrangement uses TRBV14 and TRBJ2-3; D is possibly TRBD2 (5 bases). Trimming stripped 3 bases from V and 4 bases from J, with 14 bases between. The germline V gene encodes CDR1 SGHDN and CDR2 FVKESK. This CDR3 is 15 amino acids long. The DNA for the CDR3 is TGTGCCAGCAGCCAGAGATTGGGGAGATCAGATACGCAGTATTTT. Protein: CASSQRLGRSDTQYF.

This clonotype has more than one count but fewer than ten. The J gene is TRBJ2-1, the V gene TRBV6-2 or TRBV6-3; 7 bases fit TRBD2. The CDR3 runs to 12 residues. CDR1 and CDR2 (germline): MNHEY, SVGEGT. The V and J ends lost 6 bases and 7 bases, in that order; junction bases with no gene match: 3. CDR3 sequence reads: CASRSGENEQFF. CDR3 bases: TGTGCCAGCAGGAGCGGGGAGAATGAGCAGTTCTTC.